This entry features one T cell receptor beta chain sequence. Its antigen is still unknown. These data are taken from a study of spatial heterogeneity in lung cancer. Study background: Raw sequencing reads included, on average, more than 8.5 appearances of each unique TCR and UMI combination. The study, taken as a whole, reports: In blood, ubiquitous expanded tumor TCRs appeared more at resection than follow-up.

TCRdb processed the 5' RACE reads anew with MiXCR; each CDR3 protein has one entry. This sample has roughly 39,000 distinct CDR3 sequences, with roughly 8% found just once. Noted time point: sample taken at primary tumor resection. Tumor, nontumor lung or frozen PBMC supplied whole RNA, sequenced without sorting. The CDR3 length is 12 residues. Trimming took off 5 bases at V and 4 bases at J, with 7 bases between the two ends. The germline gives CDR1 SGHVS, CDR2 FQNEAQ. The receptor comes from a male donor with early-stage non-small cell lung cancer. Here the sequenced sample was PBMCs, taken at surgery. The gene calls are TRBV7-8 and TRBJ2-3; D is ambiguous. This CDR3 is CASSPKADTQYF. CDR3 DNA: TGTGCCAGCAGCCCGAAAGCAGATACGCAGTATTTT.